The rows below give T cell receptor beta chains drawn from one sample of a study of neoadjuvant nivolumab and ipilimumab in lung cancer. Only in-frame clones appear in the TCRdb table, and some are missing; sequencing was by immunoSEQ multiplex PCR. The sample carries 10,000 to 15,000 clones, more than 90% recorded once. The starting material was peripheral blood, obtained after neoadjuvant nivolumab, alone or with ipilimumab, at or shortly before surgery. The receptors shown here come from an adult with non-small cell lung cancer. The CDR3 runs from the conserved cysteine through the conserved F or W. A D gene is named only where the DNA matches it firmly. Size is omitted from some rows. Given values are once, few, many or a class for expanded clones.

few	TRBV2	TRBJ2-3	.	TGTGCCAGCAGTGATCCGCAGGGACCAGATACGCAGTATTTT	CASSDPQGPDTQYF
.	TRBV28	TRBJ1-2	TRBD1	TGTGCCAGCAGTCCCCGACAGGGTTATGGCTACACCTTC	CASSPRQGYGYTF
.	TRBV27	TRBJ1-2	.	TGTGCCAGCAGCCCAGGTGTCAGGGCGGCCGAAGGCTACACCTTC	CASSPGVRAAEGYTF
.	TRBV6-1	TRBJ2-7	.	TGTGCCAGCATGGACCCAGAAAGCTCCTACGAGCAGTACTTC	CASMDPESSYEQYF
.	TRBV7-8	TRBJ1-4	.	TGTGCCAGCAGTATGATGAGGAGGCGAGAAAAACTGTTTTTT	CASSMMRRREKLFF
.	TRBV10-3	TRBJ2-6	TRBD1	TGTGCCATCAGTGACGGACAGGGGGGGAGCTCTGGGGCCAACGTCCTGACTTTC	CAISDGQGGSSGANVLTF
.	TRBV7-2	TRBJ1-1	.	TGTGCCAGCAGCTTAGACGGGGCTTCGTACACTGAAGCTTTCTTT	CASSLDGASYTEAFF
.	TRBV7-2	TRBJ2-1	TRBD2	TGTGCCAGCAGCTTCGGGACTAGCGGGTACAATGAGCAGTTCTTC	CASSFGTSGYNEQFF
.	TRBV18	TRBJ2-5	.	TGTGCCAGCTCACTCCTTTATGAAGAGACCCAGTACTTC	CASSLLYEETQYF
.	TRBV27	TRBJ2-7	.	TGTGCCAGCAGTTTAACCCTCTCCTACGAGCAGTACTTC	CASSLTLSYEQYF
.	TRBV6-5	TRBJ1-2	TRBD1	TGTGCCAGCAGTTACACCGGACAGGGGTCCTTTTATGGCTACACCTTC	CASSYTGQGSFYGYTF
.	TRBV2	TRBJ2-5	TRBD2	TGTGCCAGCAGTGACTTCCGGGCTAGCGGGACGGAGACCCAGTACTTC	CASSDFRASGTETQYF
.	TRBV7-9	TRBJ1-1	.	TGTGCCAGCAGCCCAGCGGGGGGGAACACTGAAGCTTTCTTT	CASSPAGGNTEAFF
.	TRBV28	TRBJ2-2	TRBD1	TGTGCCAGCAGTCCGGGACAGGGCCACACCGGGGAGCTGTTTTTT	CASSPGQGHTGELFF
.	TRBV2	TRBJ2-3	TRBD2	TGTGCCAGCAGGCGGGAGGAAGGCACAGATACGCAGTATTTT	CASRREEGTDTQYF
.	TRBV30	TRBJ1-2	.	TGTGCCTGGAGTGTAACCGCCTATGGCTACACCTTC	CAWSVTAYGYTF
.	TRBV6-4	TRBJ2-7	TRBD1	TGTGCCAGCAGTGACTCGGACAGGTTAGAGCAGTACTTC	CASSDSDRLEQYF
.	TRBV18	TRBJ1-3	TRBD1	TGTGCCAGCTCACCAGCCGGGACAGGGGGGCTCTCTGGAAACACCATATATTTT	CASSPAGTGGLSGNTIYF
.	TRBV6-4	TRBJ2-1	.	TGTGCCAGCAGTGGGACTCACGGCGGGGAGCAGTTCTTC	CASSGTHGGEQFF
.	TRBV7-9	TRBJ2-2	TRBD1	TGTGCCAGCAGCTCACGGAGATACAGGGGGCAAGGACTGGAGCTGTTTTTT	CASSSRRYRGQGLELFF
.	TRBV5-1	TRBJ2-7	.	TGCGCCAGCAGCTTAGAGGGTTACGAGCAGTACTTC	CASSLEGYEQYF
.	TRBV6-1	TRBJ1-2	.	TGTGCCAGCAGTGAAACCATCCGAGGCTACACCTTC	CASSETIRGYTF
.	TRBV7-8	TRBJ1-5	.	TGTGCCAGCAGTTTGACGGGCCAGCCCCAGCATTTT	CASSLTGQPQHF
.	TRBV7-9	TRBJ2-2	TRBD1	TGTGCCAGCAGCCCCGGGACAGGGTACACCGGGGAGCTGTTTTTT	CASSPGTGYTGELFF
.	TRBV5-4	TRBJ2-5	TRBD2	TGTGCCAGCAGCACCAGACGACTAGCGGGACAAGAGACCCAGTACTTC	CASSTRRLAGQETQYF
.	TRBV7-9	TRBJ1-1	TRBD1	TGTGCCAGCAGCCCAAACGACAGGGACTCTGAAGCTTTCTTT	CASSPNDRDSEAFF
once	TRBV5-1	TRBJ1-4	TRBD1	TGCGCCAGCAGCTTTTGGGACAGGAGGGAAAAACTGTTTTTT	CASSFWDRREKLFF
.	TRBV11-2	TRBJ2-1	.	TGTGCCAGCAGCTTAGAGGGCCAGCGGGTGAACAATGAGCAGTTCTTC	CASSLEGQRVNNEQFF
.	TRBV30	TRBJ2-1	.	TGTGCCTGGAGGGAGACGAATGAGCAGTTCTTC	CAWRETNEQFF
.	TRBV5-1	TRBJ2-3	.	TGCGCCAGCAGCTGGGCACTCTTACACAGGGACACAGATACGCAGTATTTT	CASSWALLHRDTDTQYF
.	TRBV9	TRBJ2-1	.	TGTGCCAGCAGCGTAGTTACGGGATCGGCAACCGCCTACAATGAGCAGTTCTTC	CASSVVTGSATAYNEQFF
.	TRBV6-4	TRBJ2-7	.	TGTGCCAGCAGTGACTCGACTCGGGACACCTCCTACGAGCAGTACTTC	CASSDSTRDTSYEQYF
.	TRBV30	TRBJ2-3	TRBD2	TGTGCCTGGAGTGTACGGGTTAGCGGGAGTACGCAGTATTTT	CAWSVRVSGSTQYF
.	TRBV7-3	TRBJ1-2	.	TGTGCCAGCAGCTTACCCGGTTGGGGCACCTTC	CASSLPGWGTF
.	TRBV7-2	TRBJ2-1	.	TGTGCCAGCAGCTTAGGGGGGACCGCCCACAATGAGCAGTTCTTC	CASSLGGTAHNEQFF
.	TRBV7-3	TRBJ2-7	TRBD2	TGTGCCAGCAGTTCTAGCGGTAGCTCCTACGAGCAGTACTTC	CASSSSGSSYEQYF
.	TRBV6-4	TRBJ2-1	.	TGTGCCAGCAGTGACTCAGGGGGAGAGGGCAATGAGCAGTTCTTC	CASSDSGGEGNEQFF
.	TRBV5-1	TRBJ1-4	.	TGCGCCAGCAGCCAGGACCCTGCAACTAATGAAAAACTGTTTTTT	CASSQDPATNEKLFF
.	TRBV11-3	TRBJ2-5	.	TGTGCCAGCAGCTTAGGGGCAACGCGACCGCAAGAGACCCAGTACTTC	CASSLGATRPQETQYF